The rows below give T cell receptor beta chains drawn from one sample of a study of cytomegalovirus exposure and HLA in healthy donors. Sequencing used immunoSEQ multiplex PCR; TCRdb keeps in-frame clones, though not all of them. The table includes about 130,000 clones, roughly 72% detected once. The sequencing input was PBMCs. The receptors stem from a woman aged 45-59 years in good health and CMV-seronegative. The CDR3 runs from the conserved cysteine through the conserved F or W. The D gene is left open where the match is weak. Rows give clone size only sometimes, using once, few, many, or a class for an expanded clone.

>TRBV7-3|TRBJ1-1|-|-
CASSPQGMNTEAFF
TGTGCCAGCAGCCCCCAGGGTATGAACACTGAAGCTTTCTTT
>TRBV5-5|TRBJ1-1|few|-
CASSFRLMNTEAFF
TGTGCCAGCAGCTTCAGACTAATGAACACTGAAGCTTTCTTT
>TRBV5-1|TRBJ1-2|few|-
CASSLAGGIPNYGYTF
TGCGCCAGCAGCTTGGCCGGAGGGATACCTAACTATGGCTACACCTTC
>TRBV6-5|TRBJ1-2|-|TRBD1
CASGTGNGYTF
TGTGCCAGCGGGACAGGGAACGGCTACACCTTC
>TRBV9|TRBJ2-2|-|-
CASSVPQSGQTAGGTGELFF
TGTGCCAGCAGCGTACCCCAATCGGGACAGACCGCGGGAGGCACCGGGGAGCTGTTTTTT
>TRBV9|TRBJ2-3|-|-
CASSVAFRWGQGSTDTQYF
TGTGCCAGCAGCGTAGCTTTTCGGTGGGGCCAGGGATCCACAGATACGCAGTATTTT
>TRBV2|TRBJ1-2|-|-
CASSEALQGNYGYTF
TGTGCCAGCAGTGAAGCGCTTCAGGGAAACTATGGCTACACCTTC
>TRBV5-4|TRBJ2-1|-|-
CASSWRGGANDNEQFF
TGTGCCAGCTCGTGGAGGGGGGGCGCTAATGACAATGAGCAGTTCTTC
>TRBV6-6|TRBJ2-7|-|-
CASSYGEGGSEQYF
TGTGCCAGCAGTTACGGTGAGGGGGGGAGCGAGCAGTACTTC
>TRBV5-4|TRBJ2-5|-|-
CASSLGGQKETQYF
TGTGCCAGCAGCTTGGGGGGGCAGAAAGAGACCCAGTACTTC
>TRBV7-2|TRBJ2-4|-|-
CASSSPQGNIQYF
TGTGCCAGCAGCTCCCCTCAGGGTAACATTCAGTACTTC
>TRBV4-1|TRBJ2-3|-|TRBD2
CASSQDPSGRITDTQYF
TGCGCCAGCAGCCAAGATCCTAGCGGGAGGATCACAGATACGCAGTATTTT
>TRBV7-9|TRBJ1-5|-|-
CASSLGRGSQPQNF
TGTGCCAGCAGCCTTGGTAGGGGTAGCCAGCCCCAGAATTTT
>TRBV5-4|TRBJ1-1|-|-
CASSLDRGNTEAFF
TGTGCCAGCAGCTTGGACCGAGGGAACACTGAAGCTTTCTTT
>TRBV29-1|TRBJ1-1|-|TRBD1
CSAIKGANTEAFF
TGCAGCGCGATTAAGGGGGCGAACACTGAAGCTTTCTTT
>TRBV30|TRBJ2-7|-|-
CAWSVGGPYEQYF
TGTGCCTGGAGTGTCGGAGGTCCTTACGAGCAGTACTTC
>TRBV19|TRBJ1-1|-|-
CASSIMAGHTEAFF
TGTGCCAGTAGTATAATGGCGGGGCACACTGAAGCTTTCTTT
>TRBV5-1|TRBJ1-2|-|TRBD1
CASSLGPTGLNYGYTF
TGCGCCAGCAGCCTGGGCCCGACAGGGCTTAACTATGGCTACACCTTC